This T cell receptor (beta chain) was captured in a study of OX40 agonist ivuxolimab in advanced cancers. This CDR3 is built from 15 residues. Trimming stripped 2 bases from V and 5 bases from J, with 14 bases between. CDR1 and CDR2 from the germline V gene are SGHTA and FQGNSA. Here immunoSEQ multiplex PCR was the method, and the copy in TCRdb shows in-frame clones only, minus some. The data hold some 70,000 clones, with around 85% observed a single time. The sequencing used CD4+ or CD8+ T cells sorted from blood, collected in a trial of the OX40 agonist ivuxolimab. V usage is TRBV7-2 and J usage is TRBJ2-3, with a weak D call TRBD2 (7 bases). The sequence was obtained from an adult with an advanced solid tumor such as melanoma, head and neck, liver or kidney cancer. CDR3 loop: CASSLRGGRVDTQYF. The CDR3 DNA is TGTGCCAGCAGCTTAAGGGGGGGCCGCGTAGATACGCAGTATTTT.